This T cell receptor (beta chain) was identified in a study of control samples from healthy donors and cancer patients. The CDR3 covers 14 residues. Trimming took 7 bases from V and 5 from J, leaving 20 bases between them. The germline V gene has CDR1 SQVTM and CDR2 ANQGSEA. Assay used: immunoSEQ multiplex PCR; TCRdb lists only in-frame clones, some missing. The repertoire holds around 30,000 clones, with 93% as singletons. The chain couples TRBV29-1 to TRBJ2-5; a weak D match, TRBD1 (7 bases). The sequence derives from a man in his forties or fifties with colorectal cancer. The sample comprised PBMCs. CDR3 loop: CSGRDRPDRETQYF. The CDR3 DNA is TGCAGCGGGAGGGACAGACCAGATCGGGAGACCCAGTACTTC.